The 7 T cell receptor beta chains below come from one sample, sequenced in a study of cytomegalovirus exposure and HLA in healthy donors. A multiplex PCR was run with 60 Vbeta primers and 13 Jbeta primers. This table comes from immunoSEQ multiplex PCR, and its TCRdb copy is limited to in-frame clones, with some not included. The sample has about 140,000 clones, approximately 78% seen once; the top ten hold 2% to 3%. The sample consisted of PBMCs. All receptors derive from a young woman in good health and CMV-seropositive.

The CDR3 DNA is TGTGCCAGCAGCTTAGAGTCAGGGCCCCTCCAGCCCCAGCATTTT. Translated, it gives CASSLESGPLQPQHF. The chain couples TRBV11-2 to TRBJ1-5; TRBD1 is a possible D gene (5 bases). The length of the CDR3 is 15 residues. The V gene's germline CDR1 is SGHAT and CDR2 FQNNGV. Deletions cut 0 bases from V and 7 bases from J, with 13 bases between.

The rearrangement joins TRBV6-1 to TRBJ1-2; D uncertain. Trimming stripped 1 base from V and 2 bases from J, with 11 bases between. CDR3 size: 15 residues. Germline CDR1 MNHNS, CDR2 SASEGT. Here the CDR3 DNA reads TGTGCCAGCAGTGAAGAGCAACAGCCAAACTATGGCTACACCTTC. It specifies CASSEEQQPNYGYTF.

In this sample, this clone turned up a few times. In DNA, the CDR3 is TGCAGCGCCACCTCAGGGGCCATAGATACGCAGTATTTT. Translated, it gives CSATSGAIDTQYF. The chain recombines TRBV29-1 with TRBJ2-3; D might be TRBD1 (6 bases). Germline V gives CDR1 SQVTM, CDR2 ANQGSEA. V dropped 7 bases and J dropped 5 bases, with 16 bases sitting between them. CDR3 length: 13 residues.

CDR3 nucleotide sequence: TGTGCCAGCAGCTTAAGCGGGGGCGGAATAAACACTGAAGCTTTCTTT. It specifies CASSLSGGGINTEAFF. This rearrangement joins TRBV7-9 to TRBJ1-1; tentatively, D is TRBD1 (6 bases). Trimming cost V 2 bases and J 2 bases, with 15 bases left between them. Germline V CDR1 and CDR2: SEHNR, FQNEAQ (reference sequence). The CDR3 has 16 residues.

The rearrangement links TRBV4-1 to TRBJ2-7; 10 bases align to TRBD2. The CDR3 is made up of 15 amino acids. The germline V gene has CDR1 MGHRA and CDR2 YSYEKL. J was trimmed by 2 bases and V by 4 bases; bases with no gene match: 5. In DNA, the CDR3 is TGCGCCAGCAGCCGATTAGCGGGGGGCACCTACGAGCAGTACTTC. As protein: CASSRLAGGTYEQYF.

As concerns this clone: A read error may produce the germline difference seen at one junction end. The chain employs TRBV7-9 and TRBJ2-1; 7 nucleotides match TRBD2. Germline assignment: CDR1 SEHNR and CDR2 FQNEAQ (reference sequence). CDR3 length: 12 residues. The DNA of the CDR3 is TGTTCCAGCAGCGGACTAGACAATGAGCAGTTCTTC. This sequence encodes CSSSGLDNEQFF.

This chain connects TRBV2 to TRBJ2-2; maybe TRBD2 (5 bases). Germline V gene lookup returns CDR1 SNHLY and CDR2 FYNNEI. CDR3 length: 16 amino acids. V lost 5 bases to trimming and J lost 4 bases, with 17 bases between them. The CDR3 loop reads CASSQNGNAATGELFF. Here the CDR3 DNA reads TGTGCCAGCAGTCAAAACGGGAACGCTGCCACCGGGGAGCTGTTTTTT.